The 5 T cell receptor beta chains in this list originate from one sample, sequenced in a study of T cell repertoires in cytomegalovirus infection. The antigens these receptors bind are not known. TCRdb used MiXCR to reprocess the reads, holding one entry per CDR3 protein. The sample includes under 150,000 distinct CDR3 sequences, about 30% seen only once; the top ten take 41%. The sequencing here drew on CD8+ T cells from cultured PBMCs, taken from culture after CMV antigen stimulation. These TCRs come from a human donor in good health (CMV status not recorded). Some clones in this sample may be carry-over from other donors' samples.

This clonotype was seen a handful of times. The genes are TRBV6-6 and TRBJ2-1; 12 nucleotides agree with TRBD2. Germline lookup yields CDR1 MNHNY and CDR2 SVGAGI (reference sequence). The CDR3 is made up of 16 amino acids. Trimming took 5 bases from V and 5 from J; bases not matched to a gene: 7. For the CDR3, the DNA is TGTGCCAGCAGTCGTTTCCGGACTAGCGGGGACAATGAGCAGTTCTTC. Translated: CASSRFRTSGDNEQFF.

The chain recombines TRBV6-1 with TRBJ2-6, with D tentatively TRBD1 (6 bases). V lost 5 bases to trimming and J lost 0 bases, with 17 bases between them. Germline CDR1 is MNHNS and CDR2 is SASEGT. CDR3 length equals 18 residues. CDR3: CASSLLQGGPSGANVLTF. As DNA, the CDR3 is TGTGCCAGCAGTCTACTACAGGGTGGACCCTCTGGGGCCAACGTCCTGACTTTC.

The chain has TRBV28 and TRBJ2-7; 9 nucleotides line up with TRBD1. This CDR3 has 14 amino acids. CDR1 is MDHEN and CDR2 is SYDVKM in the germline V gene. With V trimmed by 6 bases and J by 5 bases, 8 bases remained unmatched. The DNA of the CDR3 is TGTGCCAGCAGCTGGGGTGGGACAGGGAACGAGCAGTACTTC. The encoded protein is CASSWGGTGNEQYF.

This clonotype was recorded a few times. This sequence joins TRBV6-4 and TRBJ2-7; the D is unclear. From germline, CDR1 is MRHNA and CDR2 SNTAGT. The V end lost 6 bases, the J end lost 2 bases, and 11 bases lay between the germline ends. CDR3 size: 13 residues. CDR3 region: CASRVKVPYEQYF. CDR3 DNA: TGTGCCAGCAGGGTAAAAGTCCCCTACGAGCAGTACTTC.

The J gene is TRBJ1-5, the V gene TRBV12-3 or TRBV12-4; no clear D gene. This CDR3 has 13 residues. The V end was cut by 3 bases, the J end by 0 bases, with 3 bases between. The CDR3 DNA reads TGTGCCAGCAGTTTTGCTAGCAATCAGCCCCAGCATTTT. Protein sequence: CASSFASNQPQHF.